This T cell receptor (beta chain) was identified in a study of blood T cell repertoires in COVID-19. Generated by immunoSEQ multiplex PCR, the TCRdb table keeps only in-frame clones and is missing some. The sample comprises around 69,000 clones, 89% of which are singletons, and roughly 5% rests with the top ten. The sequence came from a woman between 50 and 59 years old with active COVID-19. Material: peripheral blood.

CDR3: CASSFSMSGRSSYNEQFF. The CDR3 nucleotides read TGTGCCAGCAGCTTTTCAATGAGCGGGCGTAGCTCCTACAATGAGCAGTTCTTC. V and J are TRBV5-4 and TRBJ2-1; D possibly corresponds to TRBD2 (6 bases). Germline V gene data show CDR1 as SGHNT and CDR2 as YYREEE (reference sequence). This CDR3 comprises 18 residues. Trimming cost V 2 bases and J 0 bases, with 18 bases left between them.